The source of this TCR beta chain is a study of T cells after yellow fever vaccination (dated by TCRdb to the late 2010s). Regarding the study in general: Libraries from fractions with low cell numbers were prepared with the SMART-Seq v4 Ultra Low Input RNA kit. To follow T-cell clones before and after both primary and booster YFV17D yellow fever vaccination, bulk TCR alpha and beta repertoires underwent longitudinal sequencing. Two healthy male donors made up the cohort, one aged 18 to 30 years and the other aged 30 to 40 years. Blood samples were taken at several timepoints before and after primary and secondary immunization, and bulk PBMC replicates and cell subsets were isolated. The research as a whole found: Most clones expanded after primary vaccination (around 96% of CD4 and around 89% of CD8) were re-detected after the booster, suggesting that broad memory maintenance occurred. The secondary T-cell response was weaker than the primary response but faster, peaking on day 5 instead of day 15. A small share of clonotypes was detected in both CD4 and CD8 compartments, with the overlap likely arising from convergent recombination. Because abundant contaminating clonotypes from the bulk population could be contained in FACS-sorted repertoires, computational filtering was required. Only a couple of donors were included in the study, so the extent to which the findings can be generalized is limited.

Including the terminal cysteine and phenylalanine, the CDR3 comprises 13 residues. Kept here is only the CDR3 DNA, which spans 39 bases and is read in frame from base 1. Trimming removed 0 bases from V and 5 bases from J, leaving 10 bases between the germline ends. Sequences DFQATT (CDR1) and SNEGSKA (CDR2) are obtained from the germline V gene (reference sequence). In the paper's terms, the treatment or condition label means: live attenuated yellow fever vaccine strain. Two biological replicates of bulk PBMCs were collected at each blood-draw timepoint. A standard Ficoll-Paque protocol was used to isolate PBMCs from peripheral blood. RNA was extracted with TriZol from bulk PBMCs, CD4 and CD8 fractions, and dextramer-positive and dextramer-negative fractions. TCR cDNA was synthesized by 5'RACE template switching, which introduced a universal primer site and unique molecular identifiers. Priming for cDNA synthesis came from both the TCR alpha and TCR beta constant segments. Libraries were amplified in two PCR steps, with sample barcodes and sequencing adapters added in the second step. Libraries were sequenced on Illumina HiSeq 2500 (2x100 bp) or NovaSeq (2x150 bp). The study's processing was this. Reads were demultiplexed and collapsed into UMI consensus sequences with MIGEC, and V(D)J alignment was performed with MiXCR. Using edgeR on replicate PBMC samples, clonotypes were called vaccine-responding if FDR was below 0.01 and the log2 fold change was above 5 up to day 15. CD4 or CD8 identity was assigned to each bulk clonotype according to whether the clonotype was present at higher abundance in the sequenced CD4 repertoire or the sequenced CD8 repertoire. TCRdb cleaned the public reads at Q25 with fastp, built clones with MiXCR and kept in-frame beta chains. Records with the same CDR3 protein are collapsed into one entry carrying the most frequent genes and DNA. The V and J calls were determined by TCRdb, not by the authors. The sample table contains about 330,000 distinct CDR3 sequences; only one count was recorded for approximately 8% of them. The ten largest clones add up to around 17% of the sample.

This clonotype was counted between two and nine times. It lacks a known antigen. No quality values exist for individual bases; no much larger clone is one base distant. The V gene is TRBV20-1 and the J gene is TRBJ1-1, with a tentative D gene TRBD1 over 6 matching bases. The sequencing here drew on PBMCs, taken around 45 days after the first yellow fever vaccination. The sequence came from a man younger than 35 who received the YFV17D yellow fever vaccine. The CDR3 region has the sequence CSARDTGYTEAFF. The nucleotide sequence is TGCAGTGCTAGAGACACAGGGTATACTGAAGCTTTCTTT.